Shown below are 8 T cell receptor beta chains from a single sample sequenced in a study of T cell responses to AZD1222 COVID-19 vaccine. Using immunoSEQ multiplex PCR, the repertoire was profiled, and TCRdb retains in-frame clones only, with some absent. The sample carries 60,000 to 75,000 clones, 84% recorded once. The sample here was peripheral blood, taken on day 0 of AZD1222 vaccination. All receptors derive from an adult in good health.

This clone was seen a handful of times. This chain uses TRBV4-1 with TRBJ2-1; TRBD2 matches 10 bases. The CDR3 totals 16 residues. The trim removed 3 bases at V and 5 bases at J, leaving 7 bases unmatched. In germline, CDR1 is MGHRA, CDR2 YSYEKL. CDR3 residues: CASSHLTSGENNEQFF. In DNA, the CDR3 is TGCGCCAGCAGCCACCTAACTAGCGGGGAGAACAATGAGCAGTTCTTC.

The chain joins TRBV11-3 to TRBJ2-3, with 7 bases matching TRBD1. CDR1 and CDR2 (germline): SGHNT, YENEEA. The length of the CDR3 is 15 residues. J lost 5 bases, V lost 5 bases, and 10 bases had no gene match. The CDR3 DNA sequence: TGTGCCAGCAGCCCCCCGGGACAGATACTAGATACGCAGTATTTT. Protein: CASSPPGQILDTQYF.

The chain is built from TRBV28 and TRBJ1-5; 8 nucleotides agree with TRBD1. The V segment lost 5 bases and the J segment 7 bases; nucleotides outside the gene matches: 16. Germline loops: CDR1 MDHEN, CDR2 SYDVKM. CDR3 size: 17 residues. This chain's CDR3 is CASSDRGRRRDGQPQHF. The CDR3 nucleotides are TGTGCCAGCAGTGACAGGGGTAGGAGACGGGATGGGCAGCCCCAGCATTTT.

CDR3 nucleotide sequence: TGTGCCAGTATCCCCAGAACAGGGGGTAACCAGCCCCAGCATTTT. Protein: CASIPRTGGNQPQHF. The chain uses TRBV19 and TRBJ1-5, with 8 positions matching TRBD1. V was pared by 7 bases and J by 7 bases, with 12 bases of the junction left unmatched. CDR1 is LNHDA and CDR2 is SQIVND in the germline V gene (reference sequence). This CDR3 region has 15 residues.

This chain uses TRBV7-8 with TRBJ2-1; 7 nucleotides align to TRBD2. The CDR3 covers 15 residues. V gave up 0 bases and J gave up 7 bases; unmatched junction bases: 6. The germline gives CDR1 SGHVS, CDR2 FQNEAQ. The CDR3 DNA follows: TGTGCCAGCAGCTTAGCGGGAGGGTCTAGGAATGAGCAGTTCTTC. As protein: CASSLAGGSRNEQFF.

The chain carries TRBV5-1 and TRBJ1-2, with 7 positions matching TRBD1. The germline gives CDR1 SGHRS, CDR2 YFSETQ. V lost 3 bases to trimming and J lost 3 bases; unmatched junction nucleotides: 2. CDR3 length: 13 residues. The CDR3 DNA reads as TGCGCCAGCAGCTCCCAGGGGGACTATGGCTACACCTTC. Residues: CASSSQGDYGYTF. Using reference TRBV5-1 and TRBJ1-2 for the parts outside the CDR3, the full variable domain is KAGVTQTPRYLIKTRGQQVTLSCSPISGHRSVSWYQQTPGQGLQFLFEYFSETQRNKGNFPGRFSGRQFSNSRSEMNVSTLELGDSALYLCASSSQGDYGYTFGSGTRLTVV.

The chain combines TRBV24-1 with TRBJ2-1, with 9 bases fitting TRBD1. The germline gives CDR1 KGHDR, CDR2 SFDVKD. The CDR3 runs 15 residues. Trimming took 3 bases from V and 5 from J; bases not matched to a gene: 4. Here the CDR3 DNA reads TGTGCCACCAGTGATCCGGGACAGGGAAACAATGAGCAGTTCTTC. Its protein is CATSDPGQGNNEQFF.

The chain links TRBV7-2 to TRBJ2-1; D remains unclear. Germline V lookup: CDR1 SGHTA, CDR2 FQGNSA. Trimming removed 2 bases at V and 8 bases at J, with 4 bases between. The length of the CDR3 is 11 residues. The DNA for the CDR3 is TGTGCCAGCAGCTTAAGGTATGAGCAGTTCTTC. Protein product: CASSLRYEQFF.